This TCR beta chain is from a study of cytomegalovirus exposure and HLA in healthy donors. The study, taken as a whole, reports: In vitro, three CMV-associated chains proved specific for CMV antigens.

In the PCR, 60 Vbeta and 13 Jbeta primers were used. Sequencing was performed with immunoSEQ multiplex PCR; in TCRdb, only in-frame clones are kept and a portion is missing. The sample carries under 200,000 clones, roughly 80% recorded once. Germline CDR1 MNHNY, CDR2 SVGAGI (reference sequence). V lost 3 bases to trimming and J lost 0 bases, with 6 bases between them. The CDR3 length is 14 residues. This clone was observed a single time. Its antigen is as yet unknown. The origin of this receptor is a human donor in good health. The sample comprised PBMCs. This sequence joins TRBV6-6 and TRBJ1-5; D gene unclear. The CDR3 spells CASSYEVSNQPQHF. For the CDR3, the DNA is TGTGCCAGCAGTTATGAGGTTAGCAATCAGCCCCAGCATTTT.